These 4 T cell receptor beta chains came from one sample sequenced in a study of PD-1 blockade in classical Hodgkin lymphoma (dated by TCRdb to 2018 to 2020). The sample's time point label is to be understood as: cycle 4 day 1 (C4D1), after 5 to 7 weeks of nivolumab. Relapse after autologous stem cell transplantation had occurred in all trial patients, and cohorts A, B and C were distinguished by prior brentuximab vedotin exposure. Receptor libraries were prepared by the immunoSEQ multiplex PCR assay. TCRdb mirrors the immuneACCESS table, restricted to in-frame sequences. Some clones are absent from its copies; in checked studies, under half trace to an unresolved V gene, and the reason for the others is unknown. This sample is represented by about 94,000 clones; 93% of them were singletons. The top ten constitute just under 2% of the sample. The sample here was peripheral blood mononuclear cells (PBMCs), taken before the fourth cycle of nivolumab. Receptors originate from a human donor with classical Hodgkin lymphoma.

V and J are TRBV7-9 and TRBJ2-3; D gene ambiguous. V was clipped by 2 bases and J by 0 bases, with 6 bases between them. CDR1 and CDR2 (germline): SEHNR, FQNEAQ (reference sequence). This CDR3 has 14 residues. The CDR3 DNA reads TGTGCCAGCAGCTTAAGTAGTAGCACAGATACGCAGTATTTT. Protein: CASSLSSSTDTQYF.

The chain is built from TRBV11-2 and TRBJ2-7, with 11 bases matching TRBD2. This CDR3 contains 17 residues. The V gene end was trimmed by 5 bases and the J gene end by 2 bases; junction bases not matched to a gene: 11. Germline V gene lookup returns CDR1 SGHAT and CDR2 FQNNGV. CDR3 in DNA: TGTGCCAGCAGCGGCCCCCCCTCTAGCGGGAGGACCTACGAGCAGTACTTC. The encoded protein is CASSGPPSSGRTYEQYF.

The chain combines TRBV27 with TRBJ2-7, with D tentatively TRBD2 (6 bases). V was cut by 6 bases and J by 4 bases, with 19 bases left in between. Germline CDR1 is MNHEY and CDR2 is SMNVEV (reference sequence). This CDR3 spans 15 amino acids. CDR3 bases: TGTGCCAGCAGGAAGCCGGGACTCTCCGGTTACGAGCAGTACTTC. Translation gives CASRKPGLSGYEQYF.

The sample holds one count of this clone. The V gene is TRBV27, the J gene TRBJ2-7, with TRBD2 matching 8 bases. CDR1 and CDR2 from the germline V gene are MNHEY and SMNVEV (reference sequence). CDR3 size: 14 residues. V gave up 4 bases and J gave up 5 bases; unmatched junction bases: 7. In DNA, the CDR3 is TGTGCCAGCAGTTCCTCGAGCGGGAGCCACGAGCAGTACTTC. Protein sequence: CASSSSSGSHEQYF.